This T cell receptor (beta chain) was documented in a study of T cell responses to AZD1222 COVID-19 vaccine. Study outcomes and limitations: Reportedly, nearly half the spike-specific TCRs target unmutated variant regions. Elevations in Spike-specific TCR breadth and depth followed administration of two AZD1222 doses.

The J segment lost 0 bases and the V segment lost 0 bases, leaving 2 bases of the junction unmatched. The length of the CDR3 is 17 residues. Germline V CDR1 and CDR2: ENHRY, SYGVKD. For this clone: Its antigen is undetermined.

Sequenced by immunoSEQ multiplex PCR; TCRdb stores in-frame clones only, minus some. The sample has about 160,000 clones, around 92% seen once; the top ten hold 4% to 5.5%. Specimen: peripheral blood, collected on day 0 of MenACWY control vaccination. The rearrangement joins TRBV10-3 to TRBJ2-2; 9 bases fit TRBD2. This TCR was sampled from an adult in good health. CDR3 in DNA: TGTGCCATCAGTGAGTCTGGCGGGAGGGCGAACACCGGGGAGCTGTTTTTT. The encoded protein is CAISESGGRANTGELFF.